This T cell receptor (beta chain) was sequenced in a study of T cells after posttransplantation cyclophosphamide. Overall study findings and caveats: Recipient CMV seropositivity and CMV reactivation strongly tracked TRB clonality.

On this clone: Its antigen remains unknown.

The naive gate required viable CD3+CD4+ or CD3+CD8+ cells with CCR7+CD45RA+CD45RO-CD95-CD27+CD28+ phenotype. Germline lookup yields CDR1 LNHNV and CDR2 YYDKDF (reference sequence). The CDR3 length is 16 residues. Trimming at V came to 5 bases and at J to 3 bases, leaving 8 bases not matched to a gene. Assay used: immunoSEQ multiplex PCR; TCRdb lists only in-frame clones, some missing. The table records 23,000 or so clones, 95% to 99% of them present only once. The TCR was taken from a man aged 40-49 years in good health, CMV-negative, and a related stem cell transplant donor. Sequenced sample: naive CD8+ T cells sorted from PBMCs. The rearrangement joins TRBV15 to TRBJ2-1; 9 nucleotides align to TRBD1. The CDR3 DNA reads TGTGCCACCAGCGGCTTAACAGGGGGCAACTACAATGAGCAGTTCTTC. It is translated as CATSGLTGGNYNEQFF.